This TCR beta chain comes out of a study of immune characterization of retroperitoneal liposarcoma. The CDR3 has 15 residues. V gave up 0 bases and J gave up 3 bases, with 12 bases separating them. CDR1 and CDR2 (germline): MNHNS, SASEGT. One entry per CDR3 protein results from TCRdb running MiXCR on the PCR reads. The sample lists some 1,700 distinct CDR3 sequences; roughly 46% were seen once. This receptor was obtained from a female donor with retroperitoneal liposarcoma. The source material was tumor tissue. V usage is TRBV6-1 and J usage is TRBJ2-7; TRBD2 might be the D (5 bases). In DNA, the CDR3 is TGTGCCAGCAGTGAAGCCGACGACGGGAACTACGAGCAGTACTTC. It codes for CASSEADDGNYEQYF.